These 26 T cell receptor beta chains originate from one sample sequenced in a study of spatial heterogeneity in lung cancer. This sample's time point: blood at routine non-recurrence follow-up after resection. Without sorting, whole RNA was sequenced from tumor, nontumor lung or frozen PBMC. One entry per CDR3 protein, called by TCRdb with MiXCR from the 5' RACE reads. This table holds around 110,000 distinct CDR3 sequences, 12% found once. This specimen was PBMCs, taken at follow-up. All receptors come from a male donor with early-stage non-small cell lung cancer.

This clonotype was seen a handful of times. The genes are TRBV12-3 or TRBV12-4 and TRBJ1-1; no reliable D call. V dropped 6 bases and J dropped 3 bases, with 32 bases sitting between them. CDR3 size: 20 residues. CDR3 residues: CASRVLSGGDLRDLDTEAFF. In nucleotides, the CDR3 is TGTGCCAGCAGGGTGCTTTCAGGAGGAGACCTTCGTGATCTTGACACTGAAGCTTTCTTT.

There are a few counts of this clonotype. This chain joins TRBV5-5 and TRBJ2-5; 12 positions agree with TRBD2. V shed 4 bases and J 4 bases; nucleotides not matched to a gene: 5. Germline loops: CDR1 SGHKS, CDR2 YYEKEE (reference sequence). This CDR3 is 15 amino acids long. DNA for the CDR3: TGTGCCAGCAGCCCGGCTAGCGGGGGGGGAGAGACCCAGTACTTC. It translates to CASSPASGGGETQYF.

This clonotype was found many times. This chain joins TRBV7-2 and TRBJ2-5; D possibly uses TRBD1 or TRBD2 (5 bases each). The CDR3 contains 15 residues. Germline V gene sequence: CDR1 SGHTA, CDR2 FQGNSA. V lost 5 bases, J lost 5 bases, and 18 bases lay in between. The CDR3 loop is CASSRTRGWGETQYF. In DNA, the CDR3 is TGTGCCAGCAGCCGCACTAGGGGCTGGGGCGAGACCCAGTACTTC.

This clonotype was found many times. The gene calls are TRBV6-2 or TRBV6-3 and TRBJ1-2; D is perhaps TRBD1 (5 bases). CDR1 is MNHEY, CDR2 SVGEGT, per germline. The CDR3 runs to 12 residues. Trimming left V 8 bases short and J 0 bases short, with 7 bases between. CDR3 sequence reads: CASQGANYGYTF. The CDR3 nucleotides are TGTGCCAGCCAGGGAGCTAACTATGGCTACACCTTC.

The table lists this clonotype with many counts. The gene calls are TRBV4-1 and TRBJ1-6; the D gene is possibly TRBD1 (5 bases). Germline CDR1 is MGHRA and CDR2 is YSYEKL. With 4 bases removed from V and 0 bases from J, the gap between germline ends came to 10 bases. CDR3 length: 16 amino acids. The CDR3 sequence is CASSRDSLSYNSPLHF. CDR3 nucleotides: TGCGCCAGCAGCCGAGACAGCCTCTCCTATAATTCACCCCTCCACTTT.

The chain links TRBV5-1 to TRBJ2-3; 8 nucleotides align to TRBD2. CDR1 and CDR2 from the germline V gene are SGHRS and YFSETQ. V shed 2 bases and J 2 bases; nucleotides not matched to a gene: 4. This CDR3 region has 15 residues. CDR3 nucleotides: TGCGCCAGCAGCTTCCCTAGCGGGTCCACAGATACGCAGTATTTT. Its protein product is CASSFPSGSTDTQYF.

The chain has TRBV20-1 and TRBJ1-4, with 11 bases fitting TRBD1. CDR3 length equals 14 residues. Trimming cost V 6 bases and J 7 bases; bases outside gene matches: 7. The germline CDR1 and CDR2 sequences are DFQATT and SNEGSKA (reference sequence). CDR3 DNA sequence: TGCAGTGCCGGGAGGACAGGGGGCTTTGAAAAACTGTTTTTT. Amino acids: CSAGRTGGFEKLFF.

The chain uses TRBV18 and TRBJ2-3, with 9 bases matching TRBD1. Trimming at V came to 3 bases and at J to 10 bases, leaving 11 bases not matched to a gene. The CDR3 is 15 residues long. Germline V CDR1 and CDR2: KGHSH, LQKENI. The CDR3 here is CASSPEGQGSGAQYF. CDR3 nucleotides: TGTGCCAGCTCACCGGAGGGACAGGGAAGCGGAGCGCAGTATTTT.

As concerns this clonotype: A much more abundant neighbour one base away suggests this may be a read error. V usage is TRBV29-1 and J usage is TRBJ2-5, with unresolved D. The CDR3 runs to 11 residues. V lost 7 bases and J 5 bases, leaving 11 bases between the germline ends. Germline-derived CDR1 and CDR2 are SQVTM and ANQGSEA. The CDR3 bases are TGCAGCGCATTTTGGGTTGAGACCCAGTACTTC. The encoded protein is CSAFWVETQYF.

This clonotype was counted a few times. V and J are TRBV5-1 and TRBJ1-6; a possible D gene is TRBD1 (5 bases). In germline, CDR1 is SGHRS, CDR2 YFSETQ. V was pared by 0 bases and J by 10 bases, with 14 bases between. The CDR3 totals 15 residues. CDR3: CASSLAGQGRSPLHF. For the CDR3, the DNA is TGCGCCAGCAGCTTGGCCGGGCAGGGACGCTCACCCCTCCACTTT. The whole variable domain, filled in from reference TRBV5-1 and TRBJ1-6, reads KAGVTQTPRYLIKTRGQQVTLSCSPISGHRSVSWYQQTPGQGLQFLFEYFSETQRNKGNFPGRFSGRQFSNSRSEMNVSTLELGDSALYLCASSLAGQGRSPLHFGNGTRLTVT.

This clonotype appeared a few times. The rearrangement links TRBV4-1 to TRBJ2-7; 7 bases match TRBD1. Per the germline V gene, CDR1 is MGHRA and CDR2 is YSYEKL. The junction had 3 bases not matched to a gene; V was cut back by 0 bases and J by 1 base. This CDR3 contains 15 residues. The CDR3 reads CASSQDGTASYEQYF. DNA of the CDR3: TGCGCCAGCAGCCAAGATGGGACAGCTTCCTACGAGCAGTACTTC.

In its sample, this clonotype was seen many times. The germline gene is not matched at one end of the junction; a read error may be the cause. DNA for the CDR3: TGTGCTAGCAGCTTAGGCGTAAGCACCGGGGAGCTGTTTTTT. Its protein product is CASSLGVSTGELFF. The V and J genes are TRBV7-7 and TRBJ2-2; D gene unclear. Germline values: CDR1 SSHAT, CDR2 FNYEAQ (reference sequence). This CDR3 is built from 14 residues.

The chain recombines TRBV6-6 with TRBJ1-2; D unclear. The CDR3 is 13 amino acids. Germline CDR1 MNHNY, CDR2 SVGAGI (reference sequence). Trimming cost V 6 bases and J 5 bases, with 13 bases left between them. The CDR3 sequence is CASSASLPYGYTF. The CDR3 bases are TGTGCCAGCAGCGCTTCTCTCCCTTATGGCTACACCTTC.

V and J are TRBV7-2 and TRBJ1-4, with 10 bases fitting TRBD1. J was trimmed by 9 bases and V by 2 bases; bases with no gene match: 3. The CDR3 has 14 residues. CDR1 is SGHTA, CDR2 FQGNSA, per germline. The CDR3 loop is CASSLRQGAQKLFF. In DNA form, the CDR3 reads TGTGCCAGCAGCTTACGACAGGGGGCTCAAAAACTGTTTTTT.

This clonotype occurred a few times. The rearrangement uses TRBV5-6 and TRBJ2-3; TRBD1 aligns across 7 bases. The CDR3 length is 14 residues. Germline loops: CDR1 SGHDT, CDR2 YYEEEE. Unmatched junction bases numbered 3, after V lost 0 bases and J lost 5 bases. This chain's CDR3 is CASSLGYRGDTQYF. CDR3 bases: TGTGCCAGCAGCTTGGGGTACAGGGGAGATACGCAGTATTTT.

As regards this clonotype: Germline and junction disagree at one end, which may indicate a read error. The V and J genes are TRBV7-2 and TRBJ2-7, with D perhaps TRBD1 (6 bases). The CDR3 contains 12 residues. Looked up from germline, CDR1 is SGHTA and CDR2 is FQGNSA. The chain's CDR3 is CASSSLGHLYHF. The CDR3 DNA sequence: TGTGCCAGCAGCTCCCTGGGACACCTCTACCACTTC. The whole variable domain, filled in from reference TRBV7-2 and TRBJ2-7, reads GAGVSQSPSNKVTEKGKDVELRCDPISGHTALYWYRQSLGQGLEFLIYFQGNSAPDKSGLPSDRFSAERTGGSVSTLTIQRTQQEDSAVYLCASSSLGHLYHFGPGTRLTVT.

This clonotype was picked up a small number of times. DNA for the CDR3: TGTGCCAGCAGCCAAGAGGAAGCGGGGGGCATGAATGAGCAGTTCTTC. Translating it yields CASSQEEAGGMNEQFF. The J gene is TRBJ2-1, the V gene TRBV4-2; 9 bases fit TRBD2. The germline CDR1 and CDR2 sequences are LGHNA and YNFKEQ. The length of the CDR3 is 16 residues. V dropped 0 bases and J dropped 7; count of bases not matched to a gene: 7.

CDR3 DNA sequence: TGTGCCAGCCGAGCCGGGTCCGGGGACAGGGGATATCAGCCCCAGCATTTT. Protein sequence: CASRAGSGDRGYQPQHF. This rearrangement joins TRBV28 to TRBJ1-5; 10 nucleotides match TRBD1. V trimming: 8 bases; J trimming: 5 bases; junction bases outside the gene matches: 15. The CDR3 is 17 amino acids. Germline V lookup: CDR1 MDHEN, CDR2 SYDVKM. Drawing the rest from reference TRBV28 and TRBJ1-5, the complete variable domain is DVKVTQSSRYLVKRTGEKVFLECVQDMDHENMFWYRQDPGLGLRLIYFSYDVKMKEKGDIPEGYSVSREKKERFSLILESASTNQTSMYLCASRAGSGDRGYQPQHFGDGTRLSIL.

In this sample, this clonotype turned up a few times. The rearrangement joins TRBV20-1 to TRBJ1-4; 8 nucleotides line up with TRBD1. Looked up from germline, CDR1 is DFQATT and CDR2 is SNEGSKA (reference sequence). J gave up 2 bases and V 1 base, and 6 bases lay outside the gene matches. This CDR3 region has 16 residues. This CDR3 reads CSARAYRGETNEKLFF. The CDR3, as DNA: TGCAGTGCTAGAGCTTACAGGGGGGAGACTAATGAAAAACTGTTTTTT.

As for this clonotype: Mismatch with germline at one junction end may stem from a read error. This rearrangement joins TRBV28 to TRBJ2-1; 7 positions agree with TRBD1. Germline values: CDR1 MDHEN, CDR2 SYDVKM. The CDR3 has 12 residues. CDR3 protein: CASSQGVNGQFF. DNA for the CDR3: TGTGCCAGCAGCCAGGGGGTCAATGGGCAGTTCTTC.

This clonotype was observed many times. The chain employs TRBV4-3 and TRBJ1-6; 7 bases line up with TRBD1. CDR1 and CDR2 (germline): LGHNA, YSLEER. The CDR3 spans 14 residues. J gave up 9 bases and V 2 bases, and 4 bases lay outside the gene matches. In DNA, the CDR3 is TGCGCCAGCAGCCAATCAGGGGGAAGTTCACCCCTCCACTTT. Its translation is CASSQSGGSSPLHF.

This clonotype was recorded at least ten times. The chain links TRBV10-3 to TRBJ1-6; D gene ambiguous. Trimming took 7 bases from V and 5 from J, leaving 12 bases between them. This CDR3 region has 14 residues. Germline V CDR1 and CDR2: ENHRY, SYGVKD. The CDR3 is CAIKEPGDNSPLHF. CDR3 in DNA: TGTGCCATCAAAGAGCCCGGGGATAATTCACCCCTCCACTTT.

V gene TRBV27 combines with J gene TRBJ2-1, with 7 positions matching TRBD2. This CDR3 has 15 residues. With V trimmed by 2 bases and J by 9 bases, 10 bases remained unmatched. Germline V gene sequence: CDR1 MNHEY, CDR2 SMNVEV (reference sequence). The CDR3, as DNA: TGTGCCAGCAGTTTAGAAGCGGGGAAAGGAAGTGAGCAGTTCTTC. Translating gives CASSLEAGKGSEQFF.

In this sample, this clonotype turned up many times. This chain uses TRBV12-3 or TRBV12-4 with TRBJ2-6; 8 bases are a match to TRBD1. V lost 1 base, J lost 17 bases, and 7 bases stayed unmatched. The CDR3 consists of 13 residues. Here the CDR3 reads CASSLERDRGMTF. CDR3 coding DNA: TGTGCCAGCAGTTTAGAGCGTGACAGGGGCATGACTTTC.

There are many counts of this clonotype. The chain carries TRBV20-1 and TRBJ2-1; either TRBD1 or TRBD2 may fit D (5 bases each). This CDR3 has 14 amino acids. Germline CDR1 DFQATT, CDR2 SNEGSKA (reference sequence). Trimming took 5 bases from V and 0 from J, leaving 11 bases between them. The CDR3 nucleotides read TGCAGTGCTGGGACGGCCAGCTCCTACAATGAGCAGTTCTTC. As protein: CSAGTASSYNEQFF.

The chain has TRBV7-9 and TRBJ2-7; 10 bases are a match to TRBD1. The V gene end was trimmed by 5 bases and the J gene end by 4 bases; junction bases not matched to a gene: 2. This CDR3 is 13 amino acids long. From germline, CDR1 is SEHNR and CDR2 FQNEAQ (reference sequence). CDR3 in amino acids: CASSDRGHYEQYF. In nucleotides, the CDR3 is TGTGCCAGCAGCGACAGGGGGCATTACGAGCAGTACTTC.